This is a list of T cell receptor beta chains from one sample in a study of T cell responses to AZD1222 COVID-19 vaccine. Libraries were prepared by immunoSEQ multiplex PCR; TCRdb keeps only in-frame clonotypes and omits some of them. The sample has 100,000 to 130,000 clones; roughly 86% are singletons. The specimen comprised peripheral blood, sampled on day 0 of AZD1222 vaccination. Source of these receptors: an adult in good health. The CDR3 runs from the conserved cysteine through the conserved F or W. D genes are given only for firm matches. Clone sizes are given selectively: once, few, many, or a class where the clone is expanded.

clone size | J gene | D gene | V gene | CDR3 protein | CDR3 DNA
- | TRBJ2-3 | - | TRBV4-2 | CASSQVPGGVDTQYF | TGTGCCAGCAGCCAAGTTCCAGGGGGGGTAGATACGCAGTATTTT
- | TRBJ1-6 | - | TRBV19 | CASSNPIAPLHF | TGTGCCAGTAGTAATCCGATCGCACCCCTCCACTTT
- | TRBJ1-5 | - | TRBV2 | CASSQGLGNQPQHF | TGTGCCAGCAGTCAGGGTTTGGGCAATCAGCCCCAGCATTTT
- | TRBJ2-7 | - | TRBV7-9 | CASSLPSYEQYF | TGTGCCAGCAGCTTACCCAGCTACGAGCAGTACTTC
few | TRBJ1-1 | TRBD1 | TRBV5-4 | CASSLTGVNTEAFF | TGTGCCAGCAGCTTGACAGGGGTGAACACTGAAGCTTTCTTT
- | TRBJ2-1 | - | TRBV15 | CATSRESLTGSSYNEQFF | TGTGCCACCAGCAGAGAATCATTGACTGGCAGCTCCTACAATGAGCAGTTCTTC
- | TRBJ1-1 | - | TRBV19 | CASSRNRDGINTEAFF | TGTGCCAGTAGTAGAAACCGGGACGGGATTAACACTGAAGCTTTCTTT
- | TRBJ1-1 | - | TRBV2 | CARTRGESTEAFF | TGTGCCAGGACCCGGGGGGAGAGCACTGAAGCTTTCTTT
medium-sized | TRBJ2-1 | - | TRBV4-2 | CASSLNNEQFF | TGTGCCAGCAGCCTTAACAATGAGCAGTTCTTC
- | TRBJ1-4 | - | TRBV19 | CASSTTFTGSANEKLFF | TGTGCCAGTAGTACCACGTTTACCGGGTCTGCTAATGAAAAACTGTTTTTT
- | TRBJ2-7 | - | TRBV10-1 | CATYPGGSYEQYF | TGCGCCACCTACCCCGGGGGATCCTACGAGCAGTACTTC
- | TRBJ2-1 | TRBD2 | TRBV20-1 | CSASPKRGGTYNEQFF | TGCAGTGCTAGTCCCAAGCGGGGGGGTACCTACAATGAGCAGTTCTTC
- | TRBJ2-5 | - | TRBV28 | CASSPDRPRWTQYF | TGTGCCAGCAGCCCGGACAGACCAAGATGGACCCAGTACTTC
- | TRBJ2-7 | - | TRBV2 | CASSVTSSKNYEQYF | TGTGCCAGCAGTGTCACTAGTTCGAAGAACTACGAGCAGTACTTC
once | TRBJ1-6 | TRBD1 | TRBV12-5 | CASGHRDRGARSYNSPLHF | TGTGCTAGTGGACACAGGGACAGGGGGGCCCGCTCCTATAATTCACCCCTCCACTTT
- | TRBJ2-7 | TRBD1 | TRBV3-1/TRBV3-2 | CASSLGQGKRSYEQYF | TGTGCCAGCAGCCTGGGACAGGGCAAGCGCTCCTACGAGCAGTACTTC
- | TRBJ1-1 | - | TRBV5-1 | CASSLAGGVGTEAFF | TGCGCCAGCAGCTTGGCCGGTGGAGTTGGCACTGAAGCTTTCTTT
once | TRBJ1-6 | TRBD1 | TRBV6-5 | CASSTRTGPSPLHF | TGTGCCAGCAGTACCCGGACAGGACCTTCACCCCTCCACTTT
- | TRBJ1-2 | - | TRBV4-1 | CASSTSGSGGYTF | TGCGCCAGCAGCACCAGTGGTTCCGGTGGCTACACCTTC
- | TRBJ2-6 | - | TRBV7-9 | CASTGGPVSGANVLTF | TGTGCCAGCACCGGGGGTCCAGTCTCTGGGGCCAACGTCCTGACTTTC